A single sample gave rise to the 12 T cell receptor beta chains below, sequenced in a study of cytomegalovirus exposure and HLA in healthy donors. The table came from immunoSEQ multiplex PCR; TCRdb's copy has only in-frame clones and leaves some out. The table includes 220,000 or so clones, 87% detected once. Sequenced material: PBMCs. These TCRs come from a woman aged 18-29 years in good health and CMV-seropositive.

CDR3 in amino acids: CASMWRGSATGELFF. DNA of the CDR3: TGCGCCAGCATGTGGCGTGGCAGCGCTACCGGGGAGCTGTTTTTT. V gene TRBV5-1 combines with J gene TRBJ2-2; D unresolved. Looked up from germline, CDR1 is SGHRS and CDR2 is YFSETQ. This CDR3 has 15 amino acids. Between the trimmed V and J ends, which lost 6 bases and 5 bases, there was a span of 17 bases.

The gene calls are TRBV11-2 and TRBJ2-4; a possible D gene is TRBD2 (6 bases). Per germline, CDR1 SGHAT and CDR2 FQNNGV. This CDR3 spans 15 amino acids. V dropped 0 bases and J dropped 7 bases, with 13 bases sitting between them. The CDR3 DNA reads TGTGCCAGCAGCTTAGATCGCGGGACCGTGAACATTCAGTACTTC. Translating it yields CASSLDRGTVNIQYF.

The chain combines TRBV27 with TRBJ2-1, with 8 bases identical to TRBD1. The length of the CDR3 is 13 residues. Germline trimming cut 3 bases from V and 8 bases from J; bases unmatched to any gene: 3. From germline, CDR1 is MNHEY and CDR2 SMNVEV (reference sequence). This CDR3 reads CASSFGQGYEQFF. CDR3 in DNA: TGTGCCAGCAGTTTTGGACAGGGCTATGAGCAGTTCTTC.

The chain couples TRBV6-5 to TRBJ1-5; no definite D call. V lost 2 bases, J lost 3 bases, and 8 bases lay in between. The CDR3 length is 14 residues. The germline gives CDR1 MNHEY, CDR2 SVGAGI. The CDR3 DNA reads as TGTGCCAGCAGTTACGGGAGGGACAATCAGCCCCAGCATTTT. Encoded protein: CASSYGRDNQPQHF.

The CDR3 bases are TGTGCCAGCAGACCCCCCTGGGAGAATTCTAATGAAAAACTGTTTTTT. Amino acids: CASRPPWENSNEKLFF. The chain combines TRBV12-1 with TRBJ1-4. TRBV12-1 is recorded as a pseudogene. The length of the CDR3 is 16 residues.

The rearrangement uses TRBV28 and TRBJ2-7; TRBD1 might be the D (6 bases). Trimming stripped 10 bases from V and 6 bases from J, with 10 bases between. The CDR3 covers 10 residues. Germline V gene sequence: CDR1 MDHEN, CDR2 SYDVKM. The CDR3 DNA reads TGTGCCACCACAGGGTCCGAGCAGTACTTC. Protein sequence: CATTGSEQYF.

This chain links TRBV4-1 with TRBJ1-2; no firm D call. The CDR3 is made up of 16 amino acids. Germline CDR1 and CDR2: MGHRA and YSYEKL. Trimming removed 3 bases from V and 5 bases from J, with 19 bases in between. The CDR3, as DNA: TGCGCCAGCAGCCAGAGGAAGGTCTCCGTGGAATATGGCTACACCTTC. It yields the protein CASSQRKVSVEYGYTF.

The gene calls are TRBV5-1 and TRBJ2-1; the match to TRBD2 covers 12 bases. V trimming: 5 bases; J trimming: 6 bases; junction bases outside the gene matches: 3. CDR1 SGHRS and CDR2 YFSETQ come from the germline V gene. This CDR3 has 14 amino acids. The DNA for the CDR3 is TGCGCCAGCAGTGGACTAGCGGGACTCAATGAGCAGTTCTTC. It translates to CASSGLAGLNEQFF.

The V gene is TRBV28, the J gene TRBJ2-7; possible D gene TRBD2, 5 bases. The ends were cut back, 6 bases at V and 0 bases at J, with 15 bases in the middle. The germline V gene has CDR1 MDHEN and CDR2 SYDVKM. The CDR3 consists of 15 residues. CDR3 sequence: CASSHLGGTSYEQYF. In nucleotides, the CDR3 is TGTGCCAGCAGCCACTTAGGAGGAACCTCCTACGAGCAGTACTTC.

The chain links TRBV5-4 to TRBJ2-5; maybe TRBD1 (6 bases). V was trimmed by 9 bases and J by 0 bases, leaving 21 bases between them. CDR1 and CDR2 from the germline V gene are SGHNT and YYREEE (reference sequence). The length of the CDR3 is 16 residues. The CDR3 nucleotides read TGTGCCACATCCCGCCCCGGGTACAGGGACCAAGAGACCCAGTACTTC. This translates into CATSRPGYRDQETQYF.

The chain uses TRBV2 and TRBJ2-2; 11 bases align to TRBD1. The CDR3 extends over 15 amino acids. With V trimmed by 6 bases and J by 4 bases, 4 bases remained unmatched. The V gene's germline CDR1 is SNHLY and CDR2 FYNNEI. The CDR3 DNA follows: TGTGCCAGCAGGGGACAGGGGGTTATCACCGGGGAGCTGTTTTTT. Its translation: CASRGQGVITGELFF. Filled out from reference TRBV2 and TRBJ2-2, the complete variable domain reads EPEVTQTPSHQVTQMGQEVILRCVPISNHLYFYWYRQILGQKVEFLVSFYNNEISEKSEIFDDQFSVERPDGSNFTLKIRSTKLEDSAMYFCASRGQGVITGELFFGEGSRLTVL.

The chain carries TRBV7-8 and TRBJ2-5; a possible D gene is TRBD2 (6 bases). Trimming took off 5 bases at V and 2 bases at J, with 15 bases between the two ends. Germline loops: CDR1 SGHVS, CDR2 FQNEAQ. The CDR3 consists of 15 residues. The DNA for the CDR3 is TGTGCCAGCAGCGCCGGGACTTCGATTCAAGAGACCCAGTACTTC. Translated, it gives CASSAGTSIQETQYF.